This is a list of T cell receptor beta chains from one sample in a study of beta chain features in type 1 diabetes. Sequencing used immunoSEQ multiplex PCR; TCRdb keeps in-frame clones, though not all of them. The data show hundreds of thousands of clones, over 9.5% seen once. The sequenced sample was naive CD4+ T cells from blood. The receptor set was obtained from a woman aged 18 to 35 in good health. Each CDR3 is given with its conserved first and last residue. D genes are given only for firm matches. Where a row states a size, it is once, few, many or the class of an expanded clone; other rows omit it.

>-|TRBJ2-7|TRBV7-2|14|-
CASSLVFEIYEQYF
TGTGCCAGCAGCTTAGTTTTCGAAATCTACGAGCAGTACTTC
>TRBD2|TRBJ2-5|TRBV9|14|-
CASSATLAGETQYF
TGTGCCAGCAGCGCAACCCTAGCGGGGGAGACCCAGTACTTC
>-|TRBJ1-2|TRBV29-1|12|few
CSVEGRNYGYTF
TGCAGCGTAGAGGGGCGGAACTATGGCTACACCTTC
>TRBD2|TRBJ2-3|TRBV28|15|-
CASSPHGGATDTQYF
TGTGCCAGCAGTCCCCACGGGGGGGCCACAGATACGCAGTATTTT
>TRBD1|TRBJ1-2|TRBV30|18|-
CAWSRALSTGGPNYGYTF
TGTGCCTGGAGTAGAGCCCTCTCTACAGGGGGCCCTAACTATGGCTACACCTTC
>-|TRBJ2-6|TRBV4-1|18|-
CASSQAALQISGANVLTF
TGCGCCAGCAGCCAAGCTGCCCTTCAAATCTCCGGAGCCAACGTCCTGACTTTC
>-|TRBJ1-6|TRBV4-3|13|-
CASSQDRDSPLHF
TGCGCCAGCAGCCAAGATCGCGATTCACCCCTCCACTTT
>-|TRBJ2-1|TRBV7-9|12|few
CASSSPKGEQFF
TGTGCCAGCAGTTCGCCTAAGGGTGAGCAGTTCTTC
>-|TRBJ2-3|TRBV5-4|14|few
CASREGTVTDTQYF
TGTGCCAGCAGGGAGGGGACAGTGACAGATACGCAGTATTTT
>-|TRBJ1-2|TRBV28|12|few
CASSQGVQGYTF
TGTGCCAGCAGCCAAGGTGTACAAGGCTACACCTTC
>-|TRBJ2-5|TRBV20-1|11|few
CSARDLLSQYF
TGCAGTGCTAGAGATCTTCTTTCCCAGTACTTC
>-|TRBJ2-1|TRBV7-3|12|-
CASSYVNNEQFF
TGTGCCAGCAGCTACGTCAACAATGAGCAGTTCTTC
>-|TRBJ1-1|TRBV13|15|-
CASSLPPAENTEAFF
TGTGCCAGCAGCTTACCGCCAGCTGAGAACACTGAAGCTTTCTTT
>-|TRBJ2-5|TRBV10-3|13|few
CAISVGQGETQYF
TGTGCCATCAGCGTCGGACAAGGGGAGACCCAGTACTTC
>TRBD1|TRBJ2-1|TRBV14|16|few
CASSPAGTGDHNEQFF
TGTGCCAGCAGCCCCGCCGGGACAGGGGATCACAATGAGCAGTTCTTC
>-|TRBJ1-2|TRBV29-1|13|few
CSVEAPTGPGYTF
TGCAGCGTTGAAGCCCCGACAGGCCCCGGCTACACCTTC
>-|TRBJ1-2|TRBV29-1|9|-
CSVDGGYTF
TGCAGCGTTGACGGAGGCTACACCTTC
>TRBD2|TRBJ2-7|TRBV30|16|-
CAWSGQLAGGLYEQYF
TGTGCCTGGAGCGGCCAACTAGCGGGAGGGTTGTACGAGCAGTACTTC
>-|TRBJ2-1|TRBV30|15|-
CAWSPKPRSYNEQFF
TGTGCCTGGAGTCCCAAGCCCCGGTCCTACAATGAGCAGTTCTTC
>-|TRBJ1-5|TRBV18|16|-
CASSPRGAGSNQPQHF
TGTGCCAGCTCACCTCGGGGGGCTGGAAGCAATCAGCCCCAGCATTTT
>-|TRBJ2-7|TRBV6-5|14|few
CASSGHSKTYEQYF
TGTGCCAGCAGTGGACACAGCAAGACCTACGAGCAGTACTTC
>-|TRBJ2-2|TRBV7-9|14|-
CASSLAGDHGELFF
TGTGCCAGCAGCTTAGCAGGGGATCACGGGGAGCTGTTTTTT
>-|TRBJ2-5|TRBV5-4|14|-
CASSPGGTEETQYF
TGTGCCAGCAGCCCGGGAGGGACAGAAGAGACCCAGTACTTC
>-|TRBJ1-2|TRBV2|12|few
CASRKETYGYTF
TGTGCCAGCAGGAAGGAGACTTATGGCTACACCTTC
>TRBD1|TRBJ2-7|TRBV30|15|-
CAWSVGQGVIYEQYF
TGTGCCTGGAGTGTGGGACAGGGGGTGATATACGAGCAGTACTTC
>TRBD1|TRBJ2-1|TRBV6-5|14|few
CASRTDRGLNGQFF
TGTGCCAGCAGAACGGACAGGGGCCTCAACGGGCAGTTCTTC
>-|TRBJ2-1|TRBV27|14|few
CASSLSRFGDEQFF
TGTGCCAGCAGTTTATCCCGCTTTGGCGATGAGCAGTTCTTC
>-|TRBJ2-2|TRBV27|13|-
CASSASFSGELFF
TGTGCCAGCAGCGCCTCTTTCTCCGGGGAGCTGTTTTTT
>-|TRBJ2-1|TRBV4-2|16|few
CASSQPQGWAYNEQFF
TGTGCCAGCAGCCAACCACAGGGCTGGGCCTACAATGAGCAGTTCTTC
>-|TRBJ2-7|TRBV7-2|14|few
CASSGPGRPYEQYF
TGTGCCAGCAGCGGTCCGGGTCGGCCCTACGAGCAGTACTTC
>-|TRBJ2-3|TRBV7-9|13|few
CASSLPLIDTQYF
TGTGCCAGCAGCTTACCCCTAATAGATACGCAGTATTTT
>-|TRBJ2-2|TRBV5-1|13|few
CASSYVGTGELFF
TGCGCCAGCAGTTACGTCGGCACCGGGGAGCTGTTTTTT
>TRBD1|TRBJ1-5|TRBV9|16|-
CASASGTGYTNQPQHF
TGTGCCAGCGCCTCCGGGACAGGTTACACTAATCAGCCCCAGCATTTT
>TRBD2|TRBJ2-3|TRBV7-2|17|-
CASSLGTLAGATDTQYF
TGTGCCAGCAGCTTAGGGACACTAGCGGGAGCCACAGATACGCAGTATTTT
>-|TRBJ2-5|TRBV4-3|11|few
CASSQAETQYF
TGCGCCAGCAGCCAAGCGGAGACCCAGTACTTC
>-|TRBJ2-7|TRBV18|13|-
CASSPSASYEQYF
TGTGCCAGCTCACCCTCGGCCTCCTACGAGCAGTACTTC
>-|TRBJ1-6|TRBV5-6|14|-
CASSLGRFNSPLHF
TGTGCCAGCAGCTTAGGACGGTTTAATTCACCCCTCCACTTT
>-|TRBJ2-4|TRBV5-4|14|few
CASSLFVGGHIQYF
TGTGCCAGCAGCTTGTTCGTTGGAGGACACATTCAGTACTTC
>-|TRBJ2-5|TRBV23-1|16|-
CASSQPNRENQETQYF
TGCGCCAGCAGTCAACCTAACCGGGAGAACCAAGAGACCCAGTACTTC
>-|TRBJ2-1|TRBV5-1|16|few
CASTSTAGSSYNEQFF
TGCGCCAGCACCTCGACGGCGGGAAGCTCCTACAATGAGCAGTTCTTC
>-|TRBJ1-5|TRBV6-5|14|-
CASSLEGRDQPQHF
TGTGCCAGCAGCCTCGAAGGGCGGGATCAGCCCCAGCATTTT
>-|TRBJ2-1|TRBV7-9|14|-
CASSLGLSESVQFF
TGTGCCAGCAGCTTAGGGTTGAGCGAGTCAGTGCAGTTCTTC
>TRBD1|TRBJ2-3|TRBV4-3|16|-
CASSQDPGQGGDTQYF
TGCGCCAGCAGCCAAGATCCGGGACAGGGAGGAGATACGCAGTATTTT
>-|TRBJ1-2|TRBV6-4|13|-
CASSNGHNYGYTF
TGTGCCAGCAGTAACGGACATAACTATGGCTACACCTTC